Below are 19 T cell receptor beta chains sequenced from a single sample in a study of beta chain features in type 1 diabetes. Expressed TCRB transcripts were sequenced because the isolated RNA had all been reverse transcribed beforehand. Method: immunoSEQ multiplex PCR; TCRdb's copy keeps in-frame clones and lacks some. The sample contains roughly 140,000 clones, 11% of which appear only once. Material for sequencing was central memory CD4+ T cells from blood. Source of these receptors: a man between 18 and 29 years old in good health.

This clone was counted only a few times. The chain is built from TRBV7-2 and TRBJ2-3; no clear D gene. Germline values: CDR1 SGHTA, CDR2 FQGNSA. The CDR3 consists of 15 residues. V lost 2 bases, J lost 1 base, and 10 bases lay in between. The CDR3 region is CASSLMGLGTDTQYF. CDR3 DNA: TGTGCCAGCAGCTTAATGGGCCTAGGCACAGATACGCAGTATTTT.

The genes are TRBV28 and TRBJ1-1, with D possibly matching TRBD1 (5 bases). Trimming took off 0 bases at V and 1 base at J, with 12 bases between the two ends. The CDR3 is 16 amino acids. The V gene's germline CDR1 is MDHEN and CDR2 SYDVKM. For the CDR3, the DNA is TGTGCCAGCAGTTTATGGCAGGGAGATGGGAACACTGAAGCTTTCTTT. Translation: CASSLWQGDGNTEAFF.

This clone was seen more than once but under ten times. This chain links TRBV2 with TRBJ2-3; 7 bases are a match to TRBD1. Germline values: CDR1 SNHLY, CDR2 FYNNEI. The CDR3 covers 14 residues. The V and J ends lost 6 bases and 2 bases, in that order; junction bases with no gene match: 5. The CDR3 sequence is CASSSTGYTDTQYF. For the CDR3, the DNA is TGTGCCAGCAGCTCGACAGGGTACACAGATACGCAGTATTTT.

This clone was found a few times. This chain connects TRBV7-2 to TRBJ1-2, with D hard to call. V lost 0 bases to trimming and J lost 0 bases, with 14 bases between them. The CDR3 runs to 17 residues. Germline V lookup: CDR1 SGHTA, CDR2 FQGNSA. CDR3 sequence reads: CASSLASHPGANYGYTF. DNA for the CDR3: TGTGCCAGCAGCTTAGCTAGTCATCCGGGAGCTAACTATGGCTACACCTTC.

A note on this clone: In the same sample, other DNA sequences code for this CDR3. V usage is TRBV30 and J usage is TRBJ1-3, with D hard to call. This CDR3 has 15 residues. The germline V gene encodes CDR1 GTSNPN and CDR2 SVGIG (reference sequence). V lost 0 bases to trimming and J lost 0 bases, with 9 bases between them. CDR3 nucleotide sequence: TGTGCCTGGAGTGTACGAAGGAGCTCTGGAAACACCATATATTTT. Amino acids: CAWSVRRSSGNTIYF.

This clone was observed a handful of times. CDR3 sequence: CASSLGAGGKPDEQFF. As DNA, the CDR3 is TGTGCCAGCAGCTTGGGTGCAGGGGGAAAACCGGATGAGCAGTTCTTC. V usage is TRBV5-4 and J usage is TRBJ2-1, with 7 nucleotides matching TRBD1. The CDR3 runs 16 residues. Germline values: CDR1 SGHNT, CDR2 YYREEE (reference sequence). V shed 0 bases, J shed 8 bases, and the junction held 11 bases outside the gene matches.

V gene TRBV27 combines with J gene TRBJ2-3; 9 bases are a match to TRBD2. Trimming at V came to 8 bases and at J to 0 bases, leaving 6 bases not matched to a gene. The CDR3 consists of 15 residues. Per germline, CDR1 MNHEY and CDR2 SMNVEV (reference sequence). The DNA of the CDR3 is TGTGCCAGCGCCCTGACTAGCGGCAGCACAGATACGCAGTATTTT. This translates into CASALTSGSTDTQYF.

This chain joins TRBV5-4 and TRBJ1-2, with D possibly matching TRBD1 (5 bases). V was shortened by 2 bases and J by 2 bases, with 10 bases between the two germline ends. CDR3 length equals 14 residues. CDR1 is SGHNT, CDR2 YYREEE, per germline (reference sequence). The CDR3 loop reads CASSLRGVNYGYTF. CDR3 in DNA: TGTGCCAGCAGCTTAAGAGGGGTGAACTATGGCTACACCTTC.

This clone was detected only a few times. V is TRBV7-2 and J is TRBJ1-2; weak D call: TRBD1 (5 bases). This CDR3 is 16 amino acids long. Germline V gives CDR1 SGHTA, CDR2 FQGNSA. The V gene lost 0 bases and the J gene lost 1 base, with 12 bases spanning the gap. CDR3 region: CASSLAPRGVNYGYTF. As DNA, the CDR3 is TGTGCCAGCAGCTTAGCCCCCCGGGGGGTTAACTATGGCTACACCTTC. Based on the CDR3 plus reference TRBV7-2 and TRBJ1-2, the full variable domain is GAGVSQSPSNKVTEKGKDVELRCDPISGHTALYWYRQSLGQGLEFLIYFQGNSAPDKSGLPSDRFSAERTGGSVSTLTIQRTQQEDSAVYLCASSLAPRGVNYGYTFGSGTRLTVV.

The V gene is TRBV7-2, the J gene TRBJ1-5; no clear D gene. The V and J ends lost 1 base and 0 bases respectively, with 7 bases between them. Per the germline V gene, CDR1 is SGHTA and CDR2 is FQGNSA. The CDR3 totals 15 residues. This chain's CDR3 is CASSLGQSSNQPQHF. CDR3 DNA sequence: TGTGCCAGCAGCTTAGGGCAGAGTAGCAATCAGCCCCAGCATTTT.

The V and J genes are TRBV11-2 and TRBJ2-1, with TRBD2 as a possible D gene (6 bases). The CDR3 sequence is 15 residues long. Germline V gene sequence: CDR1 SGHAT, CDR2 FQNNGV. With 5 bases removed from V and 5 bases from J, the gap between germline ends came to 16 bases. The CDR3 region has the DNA TGTGCCAGCAGCCCCGTTAGGGGACTCGACAATGAGCAGTTCTTC. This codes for CASSPVRGLDNEQFF.

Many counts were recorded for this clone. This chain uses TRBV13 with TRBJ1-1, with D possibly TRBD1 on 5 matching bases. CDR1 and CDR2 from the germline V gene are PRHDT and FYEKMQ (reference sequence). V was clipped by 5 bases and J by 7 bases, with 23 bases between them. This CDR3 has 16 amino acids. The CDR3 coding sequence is TGTGCCAGCAGCCCCGATACCAGGGTAGGGGCTGGTGAAGCTTTCTTT. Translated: CASSPDTRVGAGEAFF.

The CDR3 DNA sequence: TGTGCCAGCAGCCTCGGACAGCTAAGCTCCTACGAGCAGTACTTC. Translated: CASSLGQLSSYEQYF. The chain carries TRBV7-2 and TRBJ2-7; D may be TRBD1 (6 bases). The germline CDR1 and CDR2 sequences are SGHTA and FQGNSA. This CDR3 contains 15 residues. V gave up 5 bases and J gave up 0 bases, with 14 bases separating them.

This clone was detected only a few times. CDR3 in DNA: TGTGCCATCAGGGACAGGGACGGTCAGCCCCAGCATTTT. Protein product: CAIRDRDGQPQHF. This rearrangement joins TRBV10-3 to TRBJ1-5; 8 bases are a match to TRBD1. Germline V gene data show CDR1 as ENHRY and CDR2 as SYGVKD. The CDR3 has 13 residues. J gave up 6 bases and V 6 bases, and 4 bases lay outside the gene matches.

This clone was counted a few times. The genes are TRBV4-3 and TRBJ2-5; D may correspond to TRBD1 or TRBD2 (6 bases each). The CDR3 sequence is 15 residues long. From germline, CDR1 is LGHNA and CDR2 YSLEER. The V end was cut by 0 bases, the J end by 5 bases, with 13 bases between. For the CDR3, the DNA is TGCGCCAGCAGCCAAGATCTACAGGGAGGCGAGACCCAGTACTTC. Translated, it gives CASSQDLQGGETQYF.

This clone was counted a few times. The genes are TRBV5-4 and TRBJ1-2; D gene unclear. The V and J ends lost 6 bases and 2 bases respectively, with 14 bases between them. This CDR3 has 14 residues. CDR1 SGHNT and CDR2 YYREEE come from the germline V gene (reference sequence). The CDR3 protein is CASKRSSDNYGYTF. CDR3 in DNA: TGTGCCAGCAAAAGGTCGTCGGACAACTATGGCTACACCTTC.

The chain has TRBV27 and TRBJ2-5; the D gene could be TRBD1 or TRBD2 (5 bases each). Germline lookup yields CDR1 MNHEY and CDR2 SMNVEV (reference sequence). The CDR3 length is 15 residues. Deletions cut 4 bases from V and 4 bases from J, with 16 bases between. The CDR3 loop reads CASSSPREFGETQYF. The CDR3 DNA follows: TGTGCCAGCAGTTCCCCCAGGGAGTTCGGAGAGACCCAGTACTTC.

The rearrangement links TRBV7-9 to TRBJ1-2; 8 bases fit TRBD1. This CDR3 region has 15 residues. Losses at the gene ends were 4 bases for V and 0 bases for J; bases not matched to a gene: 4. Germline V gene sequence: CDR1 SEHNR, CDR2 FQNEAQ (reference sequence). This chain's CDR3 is CASSYQTGANYGYTF. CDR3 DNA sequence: TGTGCCAGCAGCTACCAGACAGGGGCTAACTATGGCTACACCTTC.

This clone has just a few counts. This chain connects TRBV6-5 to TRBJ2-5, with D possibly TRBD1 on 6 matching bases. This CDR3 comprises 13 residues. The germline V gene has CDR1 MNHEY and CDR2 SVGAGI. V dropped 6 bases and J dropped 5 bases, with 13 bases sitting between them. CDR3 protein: CASRPTGLETQYF. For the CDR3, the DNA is TGTGCCAGCAGGCCGACAGGTCTGGAGACCCAGTACTTC.